This TCR beta chain was captured by sequencing in a study of shared clonotypes between healthy human individuals. Method: immunoSEQ multiplex PCR; TCRdb's copy keeps in-frame clones and lacks some. This sample carries roughly 2.5 million clones, just over 90% of them seen once, and the ten largest clones take 0.14%. V was clipped by 5 bases and J by 2 bases; unmatched bases: 2. The length of the CDR3 is 14 residues. CDR1 is SGHTA and CDR2 is FQGTGA in the germline V gene. The chain uses TRBV7-3 and TRBJ2-3; 9 nucleotides agree with TRBD2. The sample consisted of naive CD4+ T cells sorted from blood. This sample's subset: CD45RA+ positively selected. The clonotype comes from a man in his late teens or twenties in good health. The CDR3 is CASSRTSDTDTQYF. The CDR3 bases are TGTGCCAGCAGCCGGACTAGCGACACAGATACGCAGTATTTT.